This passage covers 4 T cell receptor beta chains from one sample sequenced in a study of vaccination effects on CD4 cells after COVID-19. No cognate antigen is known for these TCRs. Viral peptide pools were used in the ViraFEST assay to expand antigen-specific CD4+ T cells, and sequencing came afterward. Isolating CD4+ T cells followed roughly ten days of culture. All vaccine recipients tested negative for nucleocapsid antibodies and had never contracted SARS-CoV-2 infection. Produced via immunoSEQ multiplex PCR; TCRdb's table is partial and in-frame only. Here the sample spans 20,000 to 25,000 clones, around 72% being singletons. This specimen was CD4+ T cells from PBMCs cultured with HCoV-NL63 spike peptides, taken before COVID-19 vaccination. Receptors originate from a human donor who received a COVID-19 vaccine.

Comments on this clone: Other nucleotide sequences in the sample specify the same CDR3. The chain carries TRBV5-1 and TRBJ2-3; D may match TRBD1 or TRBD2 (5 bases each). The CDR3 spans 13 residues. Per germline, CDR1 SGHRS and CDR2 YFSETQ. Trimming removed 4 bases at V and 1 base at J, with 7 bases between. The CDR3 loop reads CASSLGGTDTQYF. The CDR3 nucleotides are TGCGCCAGCAGCCTGGGGGGCACAGATACGCAGTATTTT.

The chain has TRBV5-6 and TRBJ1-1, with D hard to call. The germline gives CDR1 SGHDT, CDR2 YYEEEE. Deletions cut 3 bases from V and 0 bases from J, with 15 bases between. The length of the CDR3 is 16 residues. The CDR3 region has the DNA TGTGCCAGCAGCTCAACGTATCACCTAATGAACACTGAAGCTTTCTTT. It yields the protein CASSSTYHLMNTEAFF.

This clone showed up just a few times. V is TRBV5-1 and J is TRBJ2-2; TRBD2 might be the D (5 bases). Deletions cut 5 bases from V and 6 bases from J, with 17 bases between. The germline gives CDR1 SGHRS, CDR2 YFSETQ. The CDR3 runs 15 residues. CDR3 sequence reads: CASSPLVQSSGELFF. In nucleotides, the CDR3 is TGCGCCAGCAGTCCACTAGTCCAGTCGTCCGGGGAGCTGTTTTTT.

The CDR3, as DNA: TGTGCCAGCAGCTTGCGAAGCTCCTACAATGAGCAGTTCTTC. Translating gives CASSLRSSYNEQFF. The chain uses TRBV11-3 and TRBJ2-1; no clear D. The CDR3 is made up of 14 amino acids. With 3 bases removed from V and 0 bases from J, the gap between germline ends came to 6 bases. Germline V lookup: CDR1 SGHNT, CDR2 YENEEA.